This T cell receptor (beta chain) was captured by sequencing in a study of graft-versus-host responses after intestinal transplantation (dated by TCRdb to the early 2020s). Study-wide context: Recipients received multivisceral, liver-intestinal, or isolated intestinal transplants. All recipients received anti-thymocyte globulin induction followed by maintenance tacrolimus and steroids for around three years. A cohort of under 30 intestinal transplant recipients, including one retransplant, was enrolled, and a few patients lacking pretransplant specimens were excluded. Rather than going through the commercial service, samples from a few later patients were sequenced in-house on an Illumina MiSeq and processed with MiXCR. Alloreactive clones were identified by sequencing pre-transplant mixed lymphocyte reaction products and comparing these products with unstimulated pre-transplant donor and recipient T cells. After intestinal transplantation, graft-versus-host and host-versus-graft alloreactive T cell clones in the graft, circulation and bone marrow were tracked using bulk TCR-beta CDR3 sequencing. Donor T cell macrochimerism was defined as a peak of at least 4% donor T cells among recipient peripheral blood mononuclear cells. The investigation overall reported the following: Early after transplant, peak levels of circulating GvH clones were found to be associated with declines in HvG clones. Conclusions were limited by the relatively low number and heterogeneity of intestinal transplant patients. GvH clones were found in recipient bone marrow, and some of the GvH clones appeared earlier in ileal mucosa or blood, which is consistent with an intestinal mucosal origin. Patients with donor T cell macrochimerism had high GvH to HvG T cell clonal ratios in their allografts.

The germline V gene supplies CDR1 SNHLY and CDR2 FYNNEI. V is clipped by 2 bases and J by 0 bases, and the sequence between their germline boundaries is 17 bases long. CDR3 length: 17 amino acids, cysteine to phenylalanine. The sequence is cut down to CDR3 DNA, 51 bases in frame from base 1. The sample's time point label is to be understood as: cells obtained before transplantation from donor or recipient. CD3+CD4+ and CD3+CD8+ populations were FACS-sorted from unstimulated pre-transplant donor and recipient cells taken from spleen or lymph nodes. On this clone: Its cognate antigen has yet to be identified. No base quality values were provided; no much bigger clone lies one nucleotide off.

Receptor amplification or capture employed the immunoSEQ multiplex PCR assay. For most patients, genomic DNA was isolated with the Qiagen DNeasy Blood and Tissue Kit and sent frozen to Adaptive Biotechnologies for TCR sequencing. Adaptive Biotechnologies carried out high-throughput TCR-beta CDR3 sequencing of genomic DNA for most patients. In the source study's methods: Adaptive's ImmunoSEQ software was the source of the TCR sequencing data for roughly 19 patients, while a few other patients were processed with MiXCR and VDJtools. To correct CD4 versus CD8 sorting errors, sequences present in both subsets at a frequency ratio below 5:1 were removed. CDR3 nucleotide sequences shared between donor and recipient were removed because the origin of such sequences could not be assigned. At least 2-fold expansion over unstimulated cells and a minimum CFSE-low frequency of 0.002% (template counts) or 0.001% (read counts) were required for clones to be classified as alloreactive. Clones detected in sequenced pre-transplant spleen, lymph node, or MLR CFSE-low populations of the donor or recipient were defined as mappable. The cumulative frequency of alloreactive clones was calculated as a percentage of all sequences, weighted by copy number. The source is immuneACCESS, and TCRdb retained only in-frame sequences with V and J called. Part of the clones is not carried over; for the studies checked, unresolved V genes explain less than half of this, and the remainder is unexplained. The DNA was the basis for D and trimming; V, J and clone size are from that table. Counted in this sample were about 100,000 clones; about 90% of them appeared once. The ten largest clones take up 0.7% to 0.9% of the sample.

Specimen: unstimulated CD4+ T cells sorted from spleen or lymph node cells, collected before intestinal transplant. The sequence links TRBV2 to TRBJ2-7, and possibly TRBD1, on 5 matching bases. The receptor comes from a human donor who received an intestinal transplant. The CDR3: CASSESDLTASSYEQYF. The DNA is TGTGCCAGCAGTGAATCAGACCTGACAGCTAGCTCCTACGAGCAGTACTTC.